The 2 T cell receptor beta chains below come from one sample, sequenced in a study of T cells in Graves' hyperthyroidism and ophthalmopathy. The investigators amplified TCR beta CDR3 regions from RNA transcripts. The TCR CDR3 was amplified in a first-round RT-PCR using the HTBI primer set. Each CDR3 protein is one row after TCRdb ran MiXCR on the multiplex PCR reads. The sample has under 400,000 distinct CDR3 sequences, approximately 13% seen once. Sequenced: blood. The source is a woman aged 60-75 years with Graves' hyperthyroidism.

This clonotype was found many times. As DNA, the CDR3 is TGTGCCAGCAGTCGAAACCGGGACAGATATCAGCCCCAGCATTTT. Residues: CASSRNRDRYQPQHF. V and J are TRBV2 and TRBJ1-5; TRBD1 agrees at 7 bases. V shed 5 bases, J shed 5 bases, and the junction held 9 bases outside the gene matches. The V gene's germline CDR1 is SNHLY and CDR2 FYNNEI. CDR3 length: 15 amino acids.

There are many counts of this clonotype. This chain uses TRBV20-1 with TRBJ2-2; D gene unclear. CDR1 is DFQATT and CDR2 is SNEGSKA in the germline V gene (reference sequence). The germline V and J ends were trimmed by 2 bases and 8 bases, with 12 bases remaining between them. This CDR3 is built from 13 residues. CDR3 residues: CSARRPLQGELFF. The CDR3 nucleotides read TGCAGTGCTAGACGTCCCCTTCAAGGGGAGCTGTTTTTT.